Shown below are 17 T cell receptor beta chains from a single sample sequenced in a study of CD8+ T cells in alopecia areata. Extracted RNA was reverse transcribed, and the resulting cDNA served as sequencing template. Using immunoSEQ multiplex PCR, the repertoire was profiled, and TCRdb retains in-frame clones only, with some absent. The data contain 150,000 to 200,000 clones, about 70% of them singletons. Source: CD8+ T cells sorted from blood, taken at week 0. These receptors were taken from a human donor with alopecia areata.

The genes are TRBV29-1 and TRBJ2-2; D may correspond to TRBD1 or TRBD2 (5 bases each). V lost 2 bases, J lost 0 bases, and 19 bases lay in between. The CDR3 covers 18 residues. CDR1 and CDR2 (germline): SQVTM, ANQGSEA. DNA for the CDR3: TGCAGCGTTGAATTAAGGGGACCGACACTCGCGAACACCGGGGAGCTGTTTTTT. Protein: CSVELRGPTLANTGELFF.

This chain joins TRBV27 and TRBJ2-7; 8 bases are shared with TRBD1. The CDR3 extends over 14 amino acids. Trimming took 2 bases from V and 6 from J; bases not matched to a gene: 6. Germline-derived CDR1 and CDR2 are MNHEY and SMNVEV (reference sequence). CDR3 nucleotide sequence: TGTGCCAGCAGTTTACTTGGACAGGGAAGCGAGCAGTACTTC. As protein: CASSLLGQGSEQYF.

The chain uses TRBV7-9 and TRBJ1-1; D gene unclear. The V end was cut by 10 bases, the J end by 5 bases, with 20 bases between. Germline CDR1 and CDR2: SEHNR and FQNEAQ (reference sequence). The CDR3 is made up of 14 amino acids. The CDR3 sequence: CATLHSGGGTEAFF. In DNA form, the CDR3 reads TGTGCCACCCTTCACTCAGGTGGTGGGACTGAAGCTTTCTTT.

This clone was seen once. The chain joins TRBV7-2 to TRBJ2-4, with a tentative D call TRBD1 (5 bases). Germline CDR1 reads SGHTA; CDR2 reads FQGNSA. V lost 1 base to trimming and J lost 2 bases, with 12 bases between them. The CDR3 runs 16 residues. The chain's CDR3 is CASSLGQGPTKNIQYF. The CDR3 DNA follows: TGTGCCAGCAGCTTAGGTCAGGGTCCTACCAAAAACATTCAGTACTTC.

The J gene is TRBJ2-2, the V gene TRBV5-1; D is ambiguous. V was pared by 2 bases and J by 6 bases, with 5 bases between. Germline CDR1 is SGHRS and CDR2 is YFSETQ. The CDR3 spans 12 residues. CDR3 coding DNA: TGCGCCAGCAGCTTCGGGTCCGGGGAGCTGTTTTTT. Protein sequence: CASSFGSGELFF.

This clone was recorded many times. The V and J genes are TRBV7-6 and TRBJ2-1; a possible D gene is TRBD2 (7 bases). Germline CDR1 reads SGHVS; CDR2 reads FNYEAQ. The CDR3 has 15 amino acids. V lost 5 bases and J lost 10, with 21 bases in between. DNA of the CDR3: TGTGCCAGCAGCCCTCGAGGGGGGGGCAAGTGGGAGCAGTTCTTC. Translating gives CASSPRGGGKWEQFF.

The rearrangement joins TRBV13 to TRBJ2-5; 13 bases are a match to TRBD2. Germline values: CDR1 PRHDT, CDR2 FYEKMQ (reference sequence). The V segment lost 4 bases and the J segment 5 bases; nucleotides outside the gene matches: 7. The CDR3 is made up of 16 amino acids. The CDR3 loop is CASSSGLAGALETQYF. The DNA for the CDR3 is TGTGCCAGCAGCTCCGGACTAGCGGGGGCCCTGGAGACCCAGTACTTC.

The V and J genes are TRBV2 and TRBJ1-2; D call uncertain. Germline V lookup: CDR1 SNHLY, CDR2 FYNNEI. Deletions cut 0 bases from V and 4 bases from J, with 9 bases between. The CDR3 sequence is 14 residues long. The CDR3 bases are TGTGCCAGCAGTGAAGCGCCGCTTTTCTATGGCTACACCTTC. Encoded protein: CASSEAPLFYGYTF.

The gene calls are TRBV4-2 and TRBJ1-2, with a tentative D call TRBD1 (6 bases). The CDR3 totals 14 residues. Germline V lookup: CDR1 LGHNA, CDR2 YNFKEQ. Trimming took 0 bases from V and 6 from J, leaving 11 bases between them. CDR3: CASSQESGANGYTF. DNA of the CDR3: TGTGCCAGCAGCCAAGAATCGGGGGCCAATGGCTACACCTTC.

The rearrangement joins TRBV27 to TRBJ2-5, with D perhaps TRBD1 or TRBD2 (6 bases each). The CDR3 has 17 residues. Germline V lookup: CDR1 MNHEY, CDR2 SMNVEV (reference sequence). V gave up 0 bases and J gave up 5 bases, with 19 bases separating them. Here the CDR3 reads CASSLSGGRPLMETQYF. DNA of the CDR3: TGTGCCAGCAGTTTATCGGGGGGCAGGCCCCTGATGGAGACCCAGTACTTC.

This clone came up once. The V and J genes are TRBV2 and TRBJ1-5, with D hard to call. The germline V gene has CDR1 SNHLY and CDR2 FYNNEI. Between the trimmed V and J ends, which lost 4 bases and 6 bases, there was a span of 10 bases. CDR3 length equals 13 residues. CDR3 bases: TGTGCCAGCAGTGTTAGGGTGGGTCAGCCCCAGCATTTT. It is translated as CASSVRVGQPQHF.

This clone was seen more than once but under ten times. The rearrangement links TRBV7-9 to TRBJ2-7, with a weak D call TRBD1 (6 bases). Trimming removed 5 bases from V and 0 bases from J, with 14 bases in between. This CDR3 spans 15 amino acids. Germline CDR1 is SEHNR and CDR2 is FQNEAQ (reference sequence). This chain's CDR3 is CASSPWDTNSYEQYF. CDR3 DNA: TGTGCCAGCAGCCCCTGGGACACCAACTCCTACGAGCAGTACTTC.

The rearrangement joins TRBV18 to TRBJ1-1, with D possibly being TRBD1 (5 bases). CDR1 and CDR2 (germline): KGHSH, LQKENI. V lost 4 bases to trimming and J lost 6 bases, with 6 bases between them. The CDR3 contains 11 residues. The CDR3: CASSRGAEAFF. The CDR3 nucleotides are TGTGCCAGCTCACGAGGGGCTGAAGCTTTCTTT.

In this sample, this clone turned up a few times. This chain joins TRBV2 and TRBJ2-1; D is ambiguous. CDR3 length: 14 amino acids. Germline CDR1 is SNHLY and CDR2 is FYNNEI. Trimming pared 7 bases from V and 3 bases from J, leaving 13 bases between. In DNA form, the CDR3 reads TGTGCCAGCATGGCACAGACCGTCTACAATGAGCAGTTCTTC. Protein: CASMAQTVYNEQFF.

This chain uses TRBV5-1 with TRBJ2-6, with D perhaps matching TRBD1 (6 bases). The CDR3 consists of 18 residues. Deletions cut 0 bases from V and 0 bases from J, with 13 bases between. Per the germline V gene, CDR1 is SGHRS and CDR2 is YFSETQ. The CDR3 DNA follows: TGCGCCAGCAGCTTGGACCGGACAGAAGGCTCTGGGGCCAACGTCCTGACTTTC. Its protein is CASSLDRTEGSGANVLTF.

A word on this clone: Distinct nucleotide sequences in the sample also encode this CDR3. The chain has TRBV5-6 and TRBJ1-1; TRBD1 might be the D (5 bases). Germline V CDR1 and CDR2: SGHDT, YYEEEE. V lost 3 bases, J lost 0 bases, and 6 bases lay in between. This CDR3 is built from 13 residues. CDR3 amino acids: CASSSGMNTEAFF. CDR3 nucleotide sequence: TGTGCCAGCAGCTCAGGGATGAACACTGAAGCTTTCTTT.

The chain uses TRBV29-1 and TRBJ2-7, with D perhaps matching TRBD1 (7 bases). There are 12 residues in the CDR3. The V end lost 5 bases, the J end lost 5 bases, and 13 bases lay between the germline ends. In germline, CDR1 is SQVTM, CDR2 ANQGSEA. The CDR3 DNA is TGCAGCGTTTCTGGCAGGGGGGACGAGCAGTACTTC. It yields the protein CSVSGRGDEQYF.